This is a list of T cell receptor beta chains from one sample in a study of T cell responses to AZD1222 COVID-19 vaccine. Assay: immunoSEQ multiplex PCR; the TCRdb copy retains only in-frame clones and omits some. The sample contains about 150,000 clones, about nine tenths of which appear only once. The material sequenced was peripheral blood, taken on day 0 of AZD1222 vaccination. These TCRs come from an adult in good health. The conserved cysteine and the conserved F or W are not part of the CDR3 here. Fields, in order: V gene, clone size, CDR3 length, CDR3 protein. Only some rows state a clone size, as once, few, many or a class for expanded clones.

TRBV4-1,.,15,ASSQVLGRQGSAEAF
TRBV7-9,.,10,ASSLAGHEQF
TRBV5-1,.,13,ASSLGRGQDEKLF
TRBV6-2/TRBV6-3,.,13,ASSYEGGRGNEQF
TRBV4-3,.,14,ASSQDIGLAYNEQF
TRBV10-3,.,12,AISPQQGAYGYT
TRBV6-5,.,10,ASSRLNNEQF
TRBV6-5,.,12,ASRETGGSVGYT
TRBV3-1/TRBV3-2,.,17,ASSQAGSGTYKSTDTQY
TRBV28,once,13,ASSFFDRMGTEAF
TRBV4-2,few,14,ASSKLGPSIVNEQF
TRBV28,.,10,ASSLYADTQY
TRBV27,.,13,ASSYSRTSGSKQF
TRBV6-2/TRBV6-3,many,13,ASSYSTSGAYEQF
TRBV10-1,.,12,ASSSGSRVGTQY
TRBV19,.,13,ASSSRTGLYEKLF
TRBV7-3,.,12,ASSGGSPYNEQF
TRBV4-3,few,13,ASSQGTGMNTEAF
TRBV2,.,9,ASSFGNTIY
TRBV10-2,.,11,ASEGERGNEQF
TRBV2,.,13,ASRATSKEVDEQF
TRBV21-1,.,13,ASSKALRADDGYT
TRBV27,.,13,ASPWDRGSGNTIY
TRBV4-2,.,12,ASSRARYTDTQY
TRBV13,once,13,ASSLLPGNNSPLH
TRBV15,.,13,ATSREAGPLGEQY
TRBV21-1,.,14,ASRATGPPTNEKLF
TRBV4-3,.,14,ASGPDLEQAGNTIY
TRBV27,.,15,ASSLRRAVGGANVLT
TRBV30,.,10,ACYAGHTEAF
TRBV19,.,14,ASSPLPTGISYEQY
TRBV11-2,.,11,ASSLGLNYGYT